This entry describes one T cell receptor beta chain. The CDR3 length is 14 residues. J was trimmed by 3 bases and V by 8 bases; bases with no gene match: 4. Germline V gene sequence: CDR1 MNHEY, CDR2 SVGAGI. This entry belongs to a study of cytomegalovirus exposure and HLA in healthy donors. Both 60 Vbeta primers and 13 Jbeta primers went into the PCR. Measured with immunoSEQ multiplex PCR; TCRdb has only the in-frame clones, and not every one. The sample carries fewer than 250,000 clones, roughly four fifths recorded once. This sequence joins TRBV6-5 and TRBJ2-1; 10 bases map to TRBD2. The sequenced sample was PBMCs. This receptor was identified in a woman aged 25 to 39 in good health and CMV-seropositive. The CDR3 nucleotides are TGTGCCAGCCGGACTAGCGGAATCTACAATGAGCAGTTCTTC. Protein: CASRTSGIYNEQFF.